Listed below are T cell receptor beta chains from one sample, sequenced in a study of blood T cell repertoires in COVID-19. Profiled with immunoSEQ multiplex PCR; TCRdb holds only in-frame clones, not every one. The sample has more than 85,000 clones, more than 90% seen once. Material for sequencing was peripheral blood. The receptor set was obtained from a woman aged 45-60 years with COVID-19, enrolled during active disease. CDR3s include the opening cysteine and the closing phenylalanine or tryptophan. D genes are given only for firm matches. Part of the rows lack a size; the others show once, few, many or a class for expanded clones.

NA,TRBJ2-5,NA,TRBV5-8,TGTGCCAGCAGCTTGTCGGGGTTCAAGAAGACCCAGTACTTC,CASSLSGFKKTQYF
TRBD1,TRBJ1-5,NA,TRBV5-6,TGTGCCAGCAGCTTGGGACAGGGGAATAGCAATCAGCCCCAGCATTTT,CASSLGQGNSNQPQHF
NA,TRBJ1-2,NA,TRBV10-3,TGTGCCATCAGTGATTCCAATAGGGGCGGCTACACCTTC,CAISDSNRGGYTF
NA,TRBJ1-3,once,TRBV7-9,TGTGCCAGCAGCTTAGTCGGCAGGGGCTACTCTGGAAACACCATATATTTT,CASSLVGRGYSGNTIYF
TRBD1,TRBJ1-6,NA,TRBV4-1,TGCGCCAGCAGCCAAGCCACACAGGGGGCGTCCTATAATTCACCCCTCCACTTT,CASSQATQGASYNSPLHF
NA,TRBJ1-3,NA,TRBV7-9,TGTGCCAGCAGCTTACATACTTACTCTGGAAACACCATATATTTT,CASSLHTYSGNTIYF
NA,TRBJ1-1,NA,TRBV30,TGTGCCTGGAGTGTAGACAGGTTGAACACTGAAGCTTTCTTT,CAWSVDRLNTEAFF
NA,TRBJ2-7,once,TRBV6-2/TRBV6-3,TGTGCCAGCAGTTCAGGGGCCTCCTACGAGCAGTACTTC,CASSSGASYEQYF
NA,TRBJ2-3,NA,TRBV3-1/TRBV3-2,TGTGCCAGCAGCCTTAGGGACACCACTAGCACAGATACGCAGTATTTT,CASSLRDTTSTDTQYF
NA,TRBJ1-6,NA,TRBV6-5,TGTGCCAGCAGTCGGACCGGGGGTTCGGGGACCCTCCACTTT,CASSRTGGSGTLHF
NA,TRBJ2-2,NA,TRBV18,TGTGCCAGCTCACCACCGCGGACCGGGGAGCTGTTTTTT,CASSPPRTGELFF
NA,TRBJ1-2,NA,TRBV27,TGTGCCAGCAGTTTATCGGCAGGGGAACTACTTTTTAACTATGGCTACACCTTC,CASSLSAGELLFNYGYTF